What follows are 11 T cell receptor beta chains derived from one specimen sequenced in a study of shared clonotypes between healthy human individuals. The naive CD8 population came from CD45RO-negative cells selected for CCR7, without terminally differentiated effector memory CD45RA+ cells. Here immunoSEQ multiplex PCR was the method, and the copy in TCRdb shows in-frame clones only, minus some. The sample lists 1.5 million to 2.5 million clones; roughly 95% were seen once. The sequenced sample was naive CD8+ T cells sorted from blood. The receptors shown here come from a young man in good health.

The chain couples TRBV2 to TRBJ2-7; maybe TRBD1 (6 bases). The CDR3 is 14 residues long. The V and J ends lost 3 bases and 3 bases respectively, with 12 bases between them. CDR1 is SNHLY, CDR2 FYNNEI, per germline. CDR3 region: CASSEFDRNYEQYF. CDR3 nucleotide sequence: TGTGCCAGCAGTGAGTTTGACAGGAACTACGAGCAGTACTTC. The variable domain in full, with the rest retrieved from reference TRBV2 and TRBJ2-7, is EPEVTQTPSHQVTQMGQEVILRCVPISNHLYFYWYRQILGQKVEFLVSFYNNEISEKSEIFDDQFSVERPDGSNFTLKIRSTKLEDSAMYFCASSEFDRNYEQYFGPGTRLTVT.

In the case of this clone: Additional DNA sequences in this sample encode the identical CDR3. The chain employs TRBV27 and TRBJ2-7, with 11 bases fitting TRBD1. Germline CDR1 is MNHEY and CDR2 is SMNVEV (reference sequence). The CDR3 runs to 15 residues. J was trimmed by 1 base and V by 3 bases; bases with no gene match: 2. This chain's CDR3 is CASSFGTGGSYEQYF. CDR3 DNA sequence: TGTGCCAGCAGTTTTGGGACAGGGGGTTCCTACGAGCAGTACTTC.

CDR3 coding DNA: TGTGCCAGCAGCTTAGGGACAGGGGGTGTCAATGAGCAGTTCTTC. Residues: CASSLGTGGVNEQFF. V gene TRBV7-9 combines with J gene TRBJ2-1, with TRBD1 matching 10 bases. This CDR3 spans 15 amino acids. CDR1 and CDR2 (germline): SEHNR, FQNEAQ (reference sequence). The V segment lost 1 base and the J segment 6 bases; nucleotides outside the gene matches: 3.

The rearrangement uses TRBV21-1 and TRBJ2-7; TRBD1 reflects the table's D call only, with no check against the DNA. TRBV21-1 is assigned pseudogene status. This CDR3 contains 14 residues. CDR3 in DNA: TGTGCCAGCAGGGACAGGGTAACGTCCTACGAGCAGTACTTC. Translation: CASRDRVTSYEQYF.

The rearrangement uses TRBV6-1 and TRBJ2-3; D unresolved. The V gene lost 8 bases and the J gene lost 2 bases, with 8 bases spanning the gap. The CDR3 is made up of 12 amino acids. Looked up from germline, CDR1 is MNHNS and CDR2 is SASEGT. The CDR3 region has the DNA TGTGCCAGCCTTGCTCTCACAGATACGCAGTATTTT. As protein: CASLALTDTQYF.

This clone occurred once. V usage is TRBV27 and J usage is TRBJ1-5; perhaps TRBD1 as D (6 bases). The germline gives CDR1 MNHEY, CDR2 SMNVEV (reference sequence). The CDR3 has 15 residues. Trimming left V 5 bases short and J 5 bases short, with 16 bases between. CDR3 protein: CASSETGFYDQPQHF. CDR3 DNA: TGTGCCAGCAGTGAAACAGGGTTTTATGATCAGCCCCAGCATTTT.

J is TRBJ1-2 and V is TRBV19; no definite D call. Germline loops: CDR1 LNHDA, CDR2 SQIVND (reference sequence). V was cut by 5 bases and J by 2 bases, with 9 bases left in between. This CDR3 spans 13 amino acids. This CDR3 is CASSVGGNYGYTF. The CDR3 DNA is TGTGCCAGTAGTGTTGGAGGCAACTATGGCTACACCTTC. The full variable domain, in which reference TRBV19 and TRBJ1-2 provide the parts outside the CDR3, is DGGITQSPKYLFRKEGQNVTLSCEQNLNHDAMYWYRQDPGQGLRLIYYSQIVNDFQKGDIAEGYSVSREKKESFPLTVTSAQKNPTAFYLCASSVGGNYGYTFGSGTRLTVV.

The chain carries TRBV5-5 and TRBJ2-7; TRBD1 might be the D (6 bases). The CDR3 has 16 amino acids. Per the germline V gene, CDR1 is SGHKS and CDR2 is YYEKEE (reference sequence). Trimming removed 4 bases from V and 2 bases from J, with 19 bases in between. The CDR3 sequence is CASSHYRELLAYEQYF. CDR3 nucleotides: TGTGCCAGCAGCCATTACAGGGAGCTCTTAGCCTACGAGCAGTACTTC. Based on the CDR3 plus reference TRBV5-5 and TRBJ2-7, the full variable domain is DAGVTQSPTHLIKTRGQQVTLRCSPISGHKSVSWYQQVLGQGPQFIFQYYEKEERGRGNFPDRFSARQFPNYSSELNVNALLLGDSALYLCASSHYRELLAYEQYFGPGTRLTVT.

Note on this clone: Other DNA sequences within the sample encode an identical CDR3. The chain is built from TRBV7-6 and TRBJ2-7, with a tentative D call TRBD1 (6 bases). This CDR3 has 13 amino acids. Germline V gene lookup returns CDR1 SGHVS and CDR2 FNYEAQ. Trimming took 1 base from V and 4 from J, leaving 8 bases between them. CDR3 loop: CASSLGTAYEQYF. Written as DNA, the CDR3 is TGTGCCAGCAGCTTAGGGACAGCGTACGAGCAGTACTTC.

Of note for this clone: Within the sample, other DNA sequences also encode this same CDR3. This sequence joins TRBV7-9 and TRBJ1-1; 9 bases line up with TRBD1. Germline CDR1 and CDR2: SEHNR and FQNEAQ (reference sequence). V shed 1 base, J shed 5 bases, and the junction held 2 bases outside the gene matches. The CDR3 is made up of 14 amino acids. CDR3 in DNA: TGTGCCAGCAGCTTAGGACAGGGGGTTACTGAAGCTTTCTTT. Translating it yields CASSLGQGVTEAFF.

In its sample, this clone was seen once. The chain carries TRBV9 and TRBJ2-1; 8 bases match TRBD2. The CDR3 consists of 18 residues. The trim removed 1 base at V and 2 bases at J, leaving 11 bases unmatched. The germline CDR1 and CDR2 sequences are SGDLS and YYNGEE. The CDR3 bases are TGTGCCAGCAGCGTACAGCGGGAGAAGGGAAATCCCTACAATGAGCAGTTCTTC. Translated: CASSVQREKGNPYNEQFF.